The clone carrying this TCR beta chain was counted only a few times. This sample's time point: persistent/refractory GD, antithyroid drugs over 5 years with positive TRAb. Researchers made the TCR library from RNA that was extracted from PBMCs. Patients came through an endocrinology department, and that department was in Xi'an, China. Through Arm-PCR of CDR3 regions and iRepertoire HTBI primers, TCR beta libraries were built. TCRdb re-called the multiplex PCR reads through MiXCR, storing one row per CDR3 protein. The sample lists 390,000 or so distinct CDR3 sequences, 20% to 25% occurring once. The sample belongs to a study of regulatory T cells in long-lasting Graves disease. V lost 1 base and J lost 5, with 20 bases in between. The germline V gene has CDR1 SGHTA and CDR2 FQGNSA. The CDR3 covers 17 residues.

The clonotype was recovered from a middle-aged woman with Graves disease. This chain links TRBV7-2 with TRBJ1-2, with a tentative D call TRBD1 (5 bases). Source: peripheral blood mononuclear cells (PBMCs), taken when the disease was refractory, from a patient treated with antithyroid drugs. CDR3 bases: TGTGCCAGCAGCTTAGACCAAAGAGTAAGGGGCGGGTATGGCTACACCTTC. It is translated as CASSLDQRVRGGYGYTF.